Shown below are 2 T cell receptor beta chains from a single sample sequenced in a study of T cells in Graves' hyperthyroidism and ophthalmopathy. TCR beta CDR3 regions were amplified from RNA transcripts. In the first-round RT-PCR of the TCR CDR3, the HTBI primer set was used. From the multiplex PCR reads, TCRdb called clonotypes with MiXCR, one entry per CDR3 protein. Of around 100,000 distinct CDR3 sequences in the sample, roughly 44% are singletons; the top ten hold roughly 26%. Material for sequencing was blood. Source of these receptors: a man aged 40-50 years with Graves' hyperthyroidism.

The CDR3 spells CASSWPGDGQYF. CDR3 sequence (DNA): TGTGCCAGCAGCTGGCCGGGCGACGGGCAGTACTTC. This chain connects TRBV7-2 to TRBJ2-7; D unclear. This CDR3 has 12 amino acids. The ends were cut back, 4 bases at V and 9 bases at J, with 13 bases in the middle. Germline values: CDR1 SGHTA, CDR2 FQGNSA.

The chain recombines TRBV7-2 with TRBJ2-7; TRBD2 matches at 7 bases. The CDR3 is made up of 14 amino acids. CDR1 is SGHTA, CDR2 FQGNSA, per germline. V was clipped by 5 bases and J by 4 bases; unmatched bases: 8. The CDR3 loop is CASSLPTSSYEQYF. The CDR3 DNA sequence: TGTGCCAGCAGCCTACCGACTAGCTCGTACGAGCAGTACTTC.